This TCR beta chain came from a study of cytomegalovirus exposure and HLA in healthy donors. The PCR employed 60 Vbeta primers together with 13 Jbeta primers. The repertoire was sequenced with immunoSEQ multiplex PCR; TCRdb's copy has only in-frame clones and lacks some. The sample has 150,000 to 200,000 clones; around 76% are singletons. The count of this clone is one. Antigen unknown. Overall study findings and caveats: A link between a missense DCLRE1C variant and TCR beta V- and J-gene trimming emerged from a later analysis.

The source is a girl aged 5 to 17 in good health and CMV-seropositive. Source material: PBMCs.

Here the CDR3 DNA reads TGCAGCGTTGACCCTAGGTCCCCGGGTAATGAGCAGTTCTTC. It codes for CSVDPRSPGNEQFF. The J gene is TRBJ2-1, the V gene TRBV29-1; unclear D gene. The V gene's germline CDR1 is SQVTM and CDR2 ANQGSEA. This CDR3 comprises 14 residues. V was pared by 3 bases and J by 7 bases, with 16 bases between.